Below, one TCR beta chain is given with its context. The data stem from a study of blood T cell repertoires in COVID-19. Study-level information: Material from acute and convalescent COVID-19 was sourced from the United States, Italy and Spain. PBMCs, B-cell-depleted T cells, or T cells were the source of the cDNA or gDNA that made up the material.

In the study's own analysis: Amplification of reference gene primers provided the estimated nucleated cell counts. The repertoire was sequenced with immunoSEQ multiplex PCR; TCRdb's copy has only in-frame clones and lacks some. V and J calls and clone size are those listed in that table; D and trimming were worked out from the DNA. The sample lists 150,000 to 200,000 clones; roughly nine tenths were seen once. The junction had 7 bases not matched to a gene; V was cut back by 0 bases and J by 5 bases. The germline V gene encodes CDR1 SGDLS and CDR2 YYNGEE. The CDR3 totals 16 residues. Seattle enrolled patients during active infection and tracked them longitudinally.

The chain combines TRBV9 with TRBJ2-5, with TRBD2 matching 10 bases. The TCR sequence derives from an older woman with COVID-19, enrolled during active disease. The sample taken for sequencing was peripheral blood. The CDR3 loop is CASSVGSSGSRETQYF. CDR3 DNA sequence: TGTGCCAGCAGCGTAGGTTCTAGCGGGAGCAGGGAGACCCAGTACTTC.